The clone carrying this T cell receptor (beta chain) showed up many times. The germline V and J ends were trimmed by 7 bases and 2 bases, with 18 bases remaining between them. Per germline, CDR1 LNHDA and CDR2 SQIVND (reference sequence). This CDR3 comprises 15 residues. The data originate from a study of kidney transplant recipient with SARS-CoV-2 infection. TCRdb processed the reads anew with MiXCR; each CDR3 protein has one entry. The table lists approximately 240,000 distinct CDR3 sequences, 29% of them singletons. The TCR was taken from a male patient aged 25-45 years who had COVID-19 and was a kidney transplant recipient. Some T cells may originate from the graft donor. Sequencing was performed on a blood sample, taken at baseline and on roughly day 120 from a kidney transplant recipient. This rearrangement joins TRBV19 to TRBJ2-7; D may be TRBD1 or TRBD2 (7 bases each). CDR3 residues: CASNPGGGNPYEQYF. The CDR3, as DNA: TGTGCCAGTAACCCAGGGGGGGGAAACCCCTACGAGCAGTACTTC.